Below are 17 T cell receptor beta chains sequenced from a single sample in a study of blood T cell repertoires in COVID-19. The protocol was immunoSEQ multiplex PCR, while the TCRdb copy is restricted to in-frame clones and leaves out a portion. Among around 25,000 clones listed, roughly 83% were seen once. Sequencing was performed on peripheral blood. The receptors derive from a man between 65 and 79 years old with active COVID-19.

The chain recombines TRBV5-1 with TRBJ2-2, with 8 bases lining up with TRBD2. V lost 4 bases to trimming and J lost 2 bases; unmatched junction nucleotides: 4. This CDR3 has 15 amino acids. Germline CDR1 is SGHRS and CDR2 is YFSETQ. The CDR3 coding sequence is TGCGCCAGCAGCCGGACTAGCCCTAACACCGGGGAGCTGTTTTTT. This gives the protein CASSRTSPNTGELFF.

A few counts support this clone. This chain links TRBV10-3 with TRBJ2-7, with D possibly TRBD2 on 6 matching bases. V lost 11 bases and J 2 bases, leaving 13 bases between the germline ends. This CDR3 has 12 residues. CDR1 and CDR2 from the germline V gene are ENHRY and SYGVKD. This CDR3 is CASRRGTYEQYF. The CDR3 DNA reads TGTGCCTCCCGCCGCGGGACCTACGAGCAGTACTTC.

This chain uses TRBV28 with TRBJ1-2, with D maybe TRBD1 (6 bases). Germline lookup yields CDR1 MDHEN and CDR2 SYDVKM. This CDR3 has 14 residues. V shed 6 bases and J shed 8 bases, with 19 bases lying between them. CDR3 amino acids: CASSLNRGAEGYTF. The CDR3, as DNA: TGTGCCAGCAGCCTAAACCGGGGGGCGGAAGGCTACACCTTC.

This clone has a single count. The gene calls are TRBV2 and TRBJ2-6; maybe TRBD1 (5 bases). This CDR3 spans 16 amino acids. The ends were cut back, 4 bases at V and 4 bases at J, with 14 bases in the middle. Germline CDR1 SNHLY, CDR2 FYNNEI. The CDR3 region is CASSGPLGVGANVLTF. In nucleotides, the CDR3 is TGTGCCAGCAGTGGGCCCTTAGGGGTGGGGGCCAACGTCCTGACTTTC.

The sample holds one count of this clone. The genes are TRBV5-1 and TRBJ1-2, with TRBD1 identical over 7 bases. Trimming cost V 0 bases and J 5 bases; bases outside gene matches: 7. The germline CDR1 and CDR2 sequences are SGHRS and YFSETQ. This CDR3 region has 15 residues. DNA of the CDR3: TGCGCCAGCAGCTTGGACTCTGGACAGGCGTATGGCTACACCTTC. Residues: CASSLDSGQAYGYTF.

The count of this clone is one. J is TRBJ1-2 and V is TRBV14; TRBD1 matches 8 bases. Trimming at V came to 0 bases and at J to 7 bases, leaving 4 bases not matched to a gene. Germline V gene sequence: CDR1 SGHDN, CDR2 FVKESK. This CDR3 contains 14 residues. The CDR3 DNA reads TGTGCCAGCAGCCAAGATTTACAGGGGGGTGGCTACACCTTC. The encoded protein is CASSQDLQGGGYTF. The full variable domain, rest sourced from reference TRBV14 and TRBJ1-2, is EAGVTQFPSHSVIEKGQTVTLRCDPISGHDNLYWYRRVMGKEIKFLLHFVKESKQDESGMPNNRFLAERTGGTYSTLKVQPAELEDSGVYFCASSQDLQGGGYTFGSGTRLTVV.

This clone was found a few times. The J gene is TRBJ2-2, the V gene TRBV3-1 (or the pseudogene TRBV3-2); D remains ambiguous. The CDR3 contains 14 residues. V was trimmed by 7 bases and J by 8 bases, leaving 17 bases between them. Germline values: CDR1 LGHDT, CDR2 YNNKEL (reference sequence). As DNA, the CDR3 is TGTGCCAGCAAACCCACAGCCGCCCCAGGGGAGCTGTTTTTT. Residues: CASKPTAAPGELFF.

V usage is TRBV7-8 and J usage is TRBJ2-3; 8 nucleotides line up with TRBD2. The CDR3 runs to 15 residues. Looked up from germline, CDR1 is SGHVS and CDR2 is FQNEAQ. Trimming took 7 bases from V and 4 from J; bases not matched to a gene: 10. The CDR3 loop is CASTQGAGVPDTQYF. The CDR3 bases are TGTGCCAGCACCCAAGGAGCGGGAGTCCCAGATACGCAGTATTTT.

The V and J genes are TRBV18 and TRBJ1-1; weak D call: TRBD1 (5 bases). V lost 1 base to trimming and J lost 3 bases, with 12 bases between them. Germline CDR1 is KGHSH and CDR2 is LQKENI. There are 15 residues in the CDR3. For the CDR3, the DNA is TGTGCCAGCTCACCACTGTCAGGGTCGCACACTGAAGCTTTCTTT. This translates into CASSPLSGSHTEAFF.

The V call is TRBV12-3 or TRBV12-4, the J call TRBJ2-7, with D unresolved. Trimming left V 2 bases short and J 6 bases short, with 5 bases between. This CDR3 is 11 amino acids long. The CDR3 loop is CASSLSLEQYF. The CDR3 DNA reads as TGTGCCAGCAGTTTATCCCTCGAGCAGTACTTC.

The V call is TRBV3-1 (or the pseudogene TRBV3-2), the J call TRBJ1-4; maybe TRBD1 (5 bases). Germline CDR1 reads LGHDT; CDR2 reads YNNKEL (reference sequence). Deletions cut 2 bases from V and 4 bases from J, with 14 bases between. The CDR3 totals 16 residues. The CDR3 DNA follows: TGTGCCAGCAGCCAATGGAAACGGACAAGTAATGAAAAACTGTTTTTT. This sequence encodes CASSQWKRTSNEKLFF.

The V call is TRBV6-1, the J call TRBJ1-5; tentatively, D is TRBD1 (6 bases). Trimming shortened V by 2 bases and J by 4 bases, and 18 bases separated the two germline ends. CDR1 and CDR2 from the germline V gene are MNHNS and SASEGT. The CDR3 consists of 17 residues. The CDR3 reads CASSERAGRGENQPQHF. In DNA, the CDR3 is TGTGCCAGCAGTGAAAGGGCAGGCAGGGGTGAAAATCAGCCCCAGCATTTT.

The rearrangement links TRBV29-1 to TRBJ2-7; D is unresolved. V gave up 2 bases and J gave up 5 bases, with 10 bases separating them. Germline V lookup: CDR1 SQVTM, CDR2 ANQGSEA. The CDR3 covers 12 residues. The CDR3, as DNA: TGCAGCGTTGAAACGGGTACGGACGAGCAGTACTTC. Translated, it gives CSVETGTDEQYF.

The chain couples TRBV30 to TRBJ2-7; TRBD2 agrees at 12 bases. Germline V CDR1 and CDR2: GTSNPN, SVGIG (reference sequence). The CDR3 is 18 residues long. The V segment lost 0 bases and the J segment 4 bases; nucleotides outside the gene matches: 13. CDR3 protein: CAWSVGRATSGSRYEQYF. DNA of the CDR3: TGTGCCTGGAGTGTTGGGCGGGCGACTAGCGGGAGTCGATACGAGCAGTACTTC.

The V gene is TRBV18, the J gene TRBJ2-3; 10 positions agree with TRBD2. Germline CDR1 KGHSH, CDR2 LQKENI. V lost 3 bases, J lost 9 bases, and 12 bases stayed unmatched. The CDR3 runs to 16 residues. In nucleotides, the CDR3 is TGTGCCAGCTCACCCGGAAGCGGGGGGGCCTTGGGGACGCAGTATTTT. It is translated as CASSPGSGGALGTQYF.

This chain joins TRBV29-1 and TRBJ1-4; D is possibly TRBD1 (5 bases). V dropped 1 base and J dropped 5 bases, with 8 bases sitting between them. The germline V gene encodes CDR1 SQVTM and CDR2 ANQGSEA. The CDR3 has 13 amino acids. The CDR3, as DNA: TGCAGCGTTGAAGGGTCAGGGAATGAAAAACTGTTTTTT. Its protein is CSVEGSGNEKLFF. The full variable domain, its missing parts supplied by reference TRBV29-1 and TRBJ1-4, is SAVISQKPSRDICQRGTSLTIQCQVDSQVTMMFWYRQQPGQSLTLIATANQGSEATYESGFVIDKFPISRPNLTFSTLTVSNMSPEDSSIYLCSVEGSGNEKLFFGSGTQLSVL.

J is TRBJ2-1 and V is TRBV11-2; a possible D gene is TRBD2 (6 bases). The V and J ends lost 4 bases and 0 bases respectively, with 10 bases between them. The CDR3 has 15 residues. CDR1 is SGHAT, CDR2 FQNNGV, per germline. For the CDR3, the DNA is TGTGCCAGCAGCTACCGGGGGTACTCCTACAATGAGCAGTTCTTC. Translating it yields CASSYRGYSYNEQFF.